Sequencing of this T cell receptor beta chain was carried out in a study of Ad26.COV2.S vaccination and SARS-CoV-2 variants. Whole-study context: Once or twice, 56 days apart, Ad26.COV2.S was delivered intramuscularly.

The table came from immunoSEQ multiplex PCR; TCRdb's copy has only in-frame clones and leaves some out. This table holds about 400,000 clones, approximately 88% found once. Treatment here: approximately 18 received Ad26.COV2.S at low or high dose, single or two shots; roughly 5 received placebo; per-sample allocation not given. On day 63 after the first injection, vaccine and placebo recipients gave samples. Boston hosted the donor, who was an adult aged 18-55 years. The sequencing used peripheral blood, collected in a trial of Ad26.COV2.S vaccine versus placebo. This sequence was found in a person between 18 and 60 years old who received the Ad26.COV2.S COVID-19 vaccine or a placebo.

CDR3 protein: CASSFEGWAQPQHF. CDR3 coding DNA: TGTGCCAGCAGTTTTGAGGGGTGGGCTCAGCCCCAGCATTTT. The rearrangement uses TRBV28 and TRBJ1-5, with a weak D call TRBD1 (5 bases). Germline V gene lookup returns CDR1 MDHEN and CDR2 SYDVKM. V was cut by 3 bases and J by 6 bases, with 12 bases left in between. The CDR3 has 14 residues.